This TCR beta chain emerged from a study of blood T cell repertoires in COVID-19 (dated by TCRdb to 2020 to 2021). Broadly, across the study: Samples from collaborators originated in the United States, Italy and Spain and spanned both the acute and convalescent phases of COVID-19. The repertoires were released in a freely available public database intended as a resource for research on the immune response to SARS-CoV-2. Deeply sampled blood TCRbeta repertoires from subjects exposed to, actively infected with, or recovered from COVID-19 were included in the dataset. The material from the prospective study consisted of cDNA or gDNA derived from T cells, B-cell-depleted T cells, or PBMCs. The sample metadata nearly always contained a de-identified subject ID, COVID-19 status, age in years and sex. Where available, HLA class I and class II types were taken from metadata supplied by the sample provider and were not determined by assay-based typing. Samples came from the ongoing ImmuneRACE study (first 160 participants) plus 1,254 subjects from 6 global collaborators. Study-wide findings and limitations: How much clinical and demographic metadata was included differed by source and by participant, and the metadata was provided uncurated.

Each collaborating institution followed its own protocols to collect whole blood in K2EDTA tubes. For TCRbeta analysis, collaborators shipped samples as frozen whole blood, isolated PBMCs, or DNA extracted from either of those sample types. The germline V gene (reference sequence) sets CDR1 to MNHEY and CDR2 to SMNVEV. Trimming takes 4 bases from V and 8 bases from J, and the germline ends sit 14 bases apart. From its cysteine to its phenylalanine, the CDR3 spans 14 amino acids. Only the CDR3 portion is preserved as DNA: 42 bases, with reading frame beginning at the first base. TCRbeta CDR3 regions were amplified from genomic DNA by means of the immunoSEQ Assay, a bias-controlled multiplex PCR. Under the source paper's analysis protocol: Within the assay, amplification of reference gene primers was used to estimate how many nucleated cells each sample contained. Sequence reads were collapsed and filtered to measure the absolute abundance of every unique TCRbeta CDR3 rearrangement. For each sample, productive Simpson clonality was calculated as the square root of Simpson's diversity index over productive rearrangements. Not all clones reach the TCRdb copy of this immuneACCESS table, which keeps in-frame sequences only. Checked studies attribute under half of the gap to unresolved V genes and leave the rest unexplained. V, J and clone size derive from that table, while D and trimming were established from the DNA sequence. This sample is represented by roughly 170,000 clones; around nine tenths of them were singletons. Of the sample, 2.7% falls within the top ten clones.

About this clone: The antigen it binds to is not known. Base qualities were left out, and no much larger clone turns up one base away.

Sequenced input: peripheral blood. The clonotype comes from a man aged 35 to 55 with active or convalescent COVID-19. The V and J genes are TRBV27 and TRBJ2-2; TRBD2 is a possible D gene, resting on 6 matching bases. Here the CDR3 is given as CASSSFGGGGELFF. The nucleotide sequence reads TGTGCCAGCAGTTCCTTCGGGGGAGGAGGGGAGCTGTTTTTT.